A selection of T cell receptor beta chains follows, all from one sample in a study of T cell responses to AZD1222 COVID-19 vaccine. Using immunoSEQ multiplex PCR, the repertoire was profiled, and TCRdb retains in-frame clones only, with some absent. Among 15,000 to 20,000 clones listed, 80% to 90% were seen once. The material sequenced was peripheral blood, taken 28 days after the second AZD1222 dose. These receptors all stem from an adult who received the AZD1222 COVID-19 vaccine. CDR3s include the opening cysteine and the closing phenylalanine or tryptophan. The D gene is left open where the match is weak. Some rows mark clone size as missing; the rest say once, few, many or name a class of expanded clone.

CDR3 DNA	CDR3 protein	V gene	J gene	clone size	D gene
TGTGCCAGCAGCCAACTCGGGGAGCTGTTTTTT	CASSQLGELFF	TRBV6-5	TRBJ2-2	NA	NA
TGTGCCAGCAGCTTAGCGGAGGTAGCTTTCTTT	CASSLAEVAFF	TRBV11-3	TRBJ1-1	NA	NA
TGTGCCAGCTCCAACATGATGGGAGAATCGCGGGAAGAGACCCAGTACTTC	CASSNMMGESREETQYF	TRBV21-1	TRBJ2-5	few	NA
TGTGCCAGCAGCTTAGGAGGGGGGCAAGGAGAGCAGTACTTC	CASSLGGGQGEQYF	TRBV7-9	TRBJ2-7	NA	NA
TGTGCCAGCAGCAAACGGACAGGGGGCCTACCCTACGAGCAGTACTTC	CASSKRTGGLPYEQYF	TRBV9	TRBJ2-7	once	TRBD1
TGTGCCAGTCTAGGGGGGGCCGCCTACAATGAGCAGTTCTTC	CASLGGAAYNEQFF	TRBV27	TRBJ2-1	NA	NA
TGTGCCAGCAGCGTAGAAACAGGGGGGACCGGGGAGCTGTTTTTT	CASSVETGGTGELFF	TRBV9	TRBJ2-2	NA	TRBD1
TGTGCCAGTAGTATACGCTTCGGCACTGAAGCTTTCTTT	CASSIRFGTEAFF	TRBV19	TRBJ1-1	NA	NA
TGTGCCAGCAGGGGGGTGGGCCCTTCGAATTACGAGCAGTACTTC	CASRGVGPSNYEQYF	TRBV6-5	TRBJ2-7	NA	NA
TGTGCCACCCCCCACGGGATGAACACTGAAGCTTTCTTT	CATPHGMNTEAFF	TRBV24-1	TRBJ1-1	NA	NA
TGTGCCAGCATTAGACGAGGTATAGCTTTCTTT	CASIRRGIAFF	TRBV6-5	TRBJ1-1	NA	NA
TGTGCCAGCAGTGCCCAGCGCCAAGAGACCCAGTACTTC	CASSAQRQETQYF	TRBV2	TRBJ2-5	NA	NA